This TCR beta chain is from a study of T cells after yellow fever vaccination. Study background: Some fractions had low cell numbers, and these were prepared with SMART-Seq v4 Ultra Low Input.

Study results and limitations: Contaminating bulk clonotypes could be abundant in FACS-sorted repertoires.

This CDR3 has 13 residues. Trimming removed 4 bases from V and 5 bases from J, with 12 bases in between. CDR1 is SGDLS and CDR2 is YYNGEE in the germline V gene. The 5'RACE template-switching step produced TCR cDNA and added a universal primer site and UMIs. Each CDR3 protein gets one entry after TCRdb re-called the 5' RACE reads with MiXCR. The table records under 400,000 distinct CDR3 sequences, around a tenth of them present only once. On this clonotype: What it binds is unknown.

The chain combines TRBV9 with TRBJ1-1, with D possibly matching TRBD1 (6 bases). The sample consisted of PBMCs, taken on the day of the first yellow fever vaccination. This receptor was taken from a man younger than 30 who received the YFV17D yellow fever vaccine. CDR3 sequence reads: CASSYLDSTEAFF. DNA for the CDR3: TGTGCCAGCAGCTACCTGGACAGTACTGAAGCTTTCTTT. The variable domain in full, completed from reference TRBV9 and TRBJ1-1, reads DSGVTQTPKHLITATGQRVTLRCSPRSGDLSVYWYQQSLDQGLQFLIQYYNGEERAKGNILERFSAQQFPDLHSELNLSSLELGDSALYFCASSYLDSTEAFFGQGTRLTVV.